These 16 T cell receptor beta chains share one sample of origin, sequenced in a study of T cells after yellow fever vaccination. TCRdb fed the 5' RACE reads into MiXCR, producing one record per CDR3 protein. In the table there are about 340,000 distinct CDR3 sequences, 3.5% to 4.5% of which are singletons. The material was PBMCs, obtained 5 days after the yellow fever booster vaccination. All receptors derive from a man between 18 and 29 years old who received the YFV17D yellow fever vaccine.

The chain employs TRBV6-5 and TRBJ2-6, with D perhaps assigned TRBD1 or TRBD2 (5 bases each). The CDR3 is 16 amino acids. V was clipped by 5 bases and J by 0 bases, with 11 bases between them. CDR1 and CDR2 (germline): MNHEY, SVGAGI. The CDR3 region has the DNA TGTGCCAGCAGTCCCGGGGACGCCTCTGGGGCCAACGTCCTGACTTTC. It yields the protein CASSPGDASGANVLTF.

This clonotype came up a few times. The CDR3 sequence: CASSYSGQLGYTF. The CDR3 DNA is TGTGCCAGCAGTTACTCCGGACAACTTGGCTACACCTTC. The rearrangement joins TRBV6-2 or TRBV6-3 to TRBJ1-2; possible D gene TRBD1, 5 bases. V lost 0 bases to trimming and J lost 7 bases, with 9 bases between them. Germline V gives CDR1 MNHEY, CDR2 SVGEGT. There are 13 residues in the CDR3.

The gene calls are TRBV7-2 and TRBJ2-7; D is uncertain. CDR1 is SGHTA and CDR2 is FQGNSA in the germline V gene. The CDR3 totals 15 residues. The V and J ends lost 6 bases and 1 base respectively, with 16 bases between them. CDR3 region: CASRLRYGRSYEQYF. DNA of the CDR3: TGTGCCAGCAGGCTTAGATACGGACGGTCCTACGAGCAGTACTTC. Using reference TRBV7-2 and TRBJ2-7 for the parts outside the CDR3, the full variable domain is GAGVSQSPSNKVTEKGKDVELRCDPISGHTALYWYRQSLGQGLEFLIYFQGNSAPDKSGLPSDRFSAERTGGSVSTLTIQRTQQEDSAVYLCASRLRYGRSYEQYFGPGTRLTVT.

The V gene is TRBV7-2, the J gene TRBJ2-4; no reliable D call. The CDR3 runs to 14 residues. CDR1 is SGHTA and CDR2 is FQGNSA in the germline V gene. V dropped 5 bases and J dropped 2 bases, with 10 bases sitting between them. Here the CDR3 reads CASSPRRTKNIQYF. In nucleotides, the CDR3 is TGTGCCAGCAGCCCCCGTCGCACCAAAAACATTCAGTACTTC. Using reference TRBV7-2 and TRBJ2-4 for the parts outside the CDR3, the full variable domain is GAGVSQSPSNKVTEKGKDVELRCDPISGHTALYWYRQSLGQGLEFLIYFQGNSAPDKSGLPSDRFSAERTGGSVSTLTIQRTQQEDSAVYLCASSPRRTKNIQYFGAGTRLSVL.

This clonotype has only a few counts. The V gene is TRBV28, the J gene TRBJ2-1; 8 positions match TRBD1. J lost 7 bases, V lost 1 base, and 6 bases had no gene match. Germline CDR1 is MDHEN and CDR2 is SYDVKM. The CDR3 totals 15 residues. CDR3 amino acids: CASSLLQGVRNEQFF. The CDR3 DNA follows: TGTGCCAGCAGTTTATTACAGGGGGTAAGGAATGAGCAGTTCTTC.

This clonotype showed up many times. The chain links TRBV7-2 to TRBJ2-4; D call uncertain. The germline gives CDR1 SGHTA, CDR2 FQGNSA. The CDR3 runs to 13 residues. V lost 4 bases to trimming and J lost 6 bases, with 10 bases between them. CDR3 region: CASSSSSRNIQYF. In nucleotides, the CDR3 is TGTGCCAGCAGCTCCTCATCACGAAACATTCAGTACTTC.

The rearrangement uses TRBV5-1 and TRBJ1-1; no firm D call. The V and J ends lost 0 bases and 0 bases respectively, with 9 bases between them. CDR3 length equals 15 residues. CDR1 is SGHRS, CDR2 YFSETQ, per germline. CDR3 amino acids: CASSLDAGMNTEAFF. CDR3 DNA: TGCGCCAGCAGCTTGGATGCGGGAATGAACACTGAAGCTTTCTTT.

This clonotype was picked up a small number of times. The CDR3 sequence: CASRPLGRVSEQFF. The CDR3 nucleotides are TGTGCCAGCAGGCCCCTGGGTCGGGTCTCTGAGCAGTTCTTC. The chain uses TRBV27 and TRBJ2-1, with D uncertain. The V end lost 6 bases, the J end lost 9 bases, and 18 bases lay between the germline ends. The CDR3 is 14 amino acids. Germline values: CDR1 MNHEY, CDR2 SMNVEV (reference sequence).

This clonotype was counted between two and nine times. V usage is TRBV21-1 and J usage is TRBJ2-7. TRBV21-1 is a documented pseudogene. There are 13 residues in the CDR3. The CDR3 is CASRRGVDHEQYF. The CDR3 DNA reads TGTGCCAGCAGACGTGGGGTGGACCACGAGCAGTACTTC.

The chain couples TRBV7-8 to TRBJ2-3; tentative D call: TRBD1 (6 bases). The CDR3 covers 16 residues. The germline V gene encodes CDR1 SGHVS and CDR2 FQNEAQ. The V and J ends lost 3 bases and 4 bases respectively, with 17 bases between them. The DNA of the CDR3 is TGTGCCAGCAGCTTTTTGAGCCAGGGGTTTGCAGATACGCAGTATTTT. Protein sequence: CASSFLSQGFADTQYF.

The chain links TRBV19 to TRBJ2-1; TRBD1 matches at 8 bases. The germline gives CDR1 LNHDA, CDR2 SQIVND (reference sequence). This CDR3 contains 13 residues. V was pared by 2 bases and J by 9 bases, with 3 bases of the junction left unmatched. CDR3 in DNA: TGTGCCAGTAGTATACAGGGGGCAGGTGAGCAGTTCTTC. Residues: CASSIQGAGEQFF.

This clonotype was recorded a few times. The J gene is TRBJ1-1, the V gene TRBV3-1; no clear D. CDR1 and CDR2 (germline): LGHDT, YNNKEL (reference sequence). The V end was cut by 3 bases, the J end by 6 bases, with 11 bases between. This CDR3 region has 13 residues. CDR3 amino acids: CASSQGDVPEAFF. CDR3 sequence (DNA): TGTGCCAGCAGCCAGGGCGATGTCCCTGAAGCTTTCTTT.

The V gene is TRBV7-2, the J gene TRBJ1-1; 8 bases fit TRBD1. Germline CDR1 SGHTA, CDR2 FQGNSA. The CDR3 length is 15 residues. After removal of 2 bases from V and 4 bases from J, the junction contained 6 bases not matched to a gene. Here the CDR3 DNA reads TGTGCCAGCAGCTTACAGGGGGCATGGGCCACTGAAGCTTTCTTT. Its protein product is CASSLQGAWATEAFF.

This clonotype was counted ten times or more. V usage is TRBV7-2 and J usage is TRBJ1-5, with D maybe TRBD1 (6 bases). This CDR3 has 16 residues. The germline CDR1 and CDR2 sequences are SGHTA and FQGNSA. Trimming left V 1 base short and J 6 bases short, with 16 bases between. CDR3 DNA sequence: TGTGCCAGCAGCTTAGGTTCCAGGGGCGGTGGTCAGCCCCAGCATTTT. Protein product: CASSLGSRGGGQPQHF.

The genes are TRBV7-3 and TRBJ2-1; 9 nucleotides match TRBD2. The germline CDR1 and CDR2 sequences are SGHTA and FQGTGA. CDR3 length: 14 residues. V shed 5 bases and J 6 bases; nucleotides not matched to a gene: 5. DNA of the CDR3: TGTGCCAGCAGCCCCGGGACTAGCAGCAATGAGCAGTTCTTC. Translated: CASSPGTSSNEQFF.

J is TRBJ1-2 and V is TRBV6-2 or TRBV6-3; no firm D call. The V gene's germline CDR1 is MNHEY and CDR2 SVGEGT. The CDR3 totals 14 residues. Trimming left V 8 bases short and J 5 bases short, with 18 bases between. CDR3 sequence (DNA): TGTGCCAGCGGCCTAGCCCATTCAGCGTATGGCTACACCTTC. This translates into CASGLAHSAYGYTF.